A selection of T cell receptor beta chains follows, all from one sample in a study of T cell repertoires in aging, cancer and after chemotherapy. MiXCR, applied by TCRdb to the multiplex PCR reads, yields one record per CDR3 protein. The table lists roughly 8,600 distinct CDR3 sequences, around 25% of them singletons. Specimen: blood. Source of these receptors: a human donor with a blood cancer. Both conserved end residues are part of each CDR3. D genes are given only for firm matches. Expanded clones get a size class; other rows say once, few or many, or leave the size out.

d_gene: -; abundance: medium-sized; j_gene: TRBJ1-6; v_gene: TRBV18; CDR3aa: CASSPDGIPLYNSPLHF; CDR3nt: TGTGCCAGCTCACCAGACGGGATACCTCTCTATAATTCACCCCTCCACTTT
d_gene: -; abundance: few; j_gene: TRBJ1-1; v_gene: TRBV18; CDR3aa: CASSPGTWNTEAFF; CDR3nt: TGTGCCAGCTCACCAGGGACATGGAACACTGAAGCTTTCTTT
d_gene: -; abundance: many; j_gene: TRBJ1-1; v_gene: TRBV12-3/TRBV12-4; CDR3aa: CASSLMTNTEAFF; CDR3nt: TGTGCCAGCAGTTTAATGACGAACACTGAAGCTTTCTTT
d_gene: TRBD2; abundance: few; j_gene: TRBJ2-3; v_gene: TRBV7-2; CDR3aa: CASSLGAGGFRDTQYF; CDR3nt: TGTGCCAGCAGCTTAGGAGCGGGGGGCTTCAGAGATACGCAGTATTTT
d_gene: -; abundance: few; j_gene: TRBJ1-4; v_gene: TRBV7-2; CDR3aa: CASSLGLTGRGEKLFF; CDR3nt: TGTGCCAGCAGCTTAGGACTCACAGGGCGGGGGGAAAAACTGTTTTTT
d_gene: -; abundance: -; j_gene: TRBJ1-1; v_gene: TRBV5-6; CDR3aa: CASSLLGTEAFF; CDR3nt: TGTGCCAGCAGCTTGTTGGGGACTGAAGCTTTCTTT
d_gene: -; abundance: few; j_gene: TRBJ2-7; v_gene: TRBV5-4; CDR3aa: CASSAKREQYF; CDR3nt: TGTGCCAGCAGCGCAAAACGCGAGCAGTACTTC
d_gene: -; abundance: medium-sized; j_gene: TRBJ2-7; v_gene: TRBV27; CDR3aa: CASSPTATYEQYF; CDR3nt: TGTGCCAGCAGTCCGACAGCGACTTACGAGCAGTACTTC
d_gene: TRBD1; abundance: -; j_gene: TRBJ1-1; v_gene: TRBV20-1; CDR3aa: CSARGRDRGLMNTEAFF; CDR3nt: TGCAGTGCTAGGGGGCGGGACAGGGGGCTCATGAACACTGAAGCTTTCTTT
d_gene: TRBD2; abundance: few; j_gene: TRBJ2-2; v_gene: TRBV7-9; CDR3aa: CASSLASPSGGSNTGELFF; CDR3nt: TGTGCCAGCAGCTTAGCCTCTCCCAGCGGGGGTTCGAACACCGGGGAGCTGTTTTTT
d_gene: TRBD2; abundance: medium-sized; j_gene: TRBJ2-2; v_gene: TRBV6-5; CDR3aa: CASSYSTSGRANTGELFF; CDR3nt: TGTGCCAGCAGTTACTCGACTAGCGGGAGGGCCAACACCGGGGAGCTGTTTTTT
d_gene: TRBD1; abundance: medium-sized; j_gene: TRBJ1-5; v_gene: TRBV7-9; CDR3aa: CASSSGGGQPQHF; CDR3nt: TGTGCCAGCAGTTCAGGGGGCGGTCAGCCCCAGCATTTT
d_gene: -; abundance: -; j_gene: TRBJ2-1; v_gene: TRBV20-1; CDR3aa: CSAPRPDYNEQFF; CDR3nt: TGCAGTGCCCCAAGGCCAGATTACAATGAGCAGTTCTTC
d_gene: -; abundance: medium-sized; j_gene: TRBJ2-5; v_gene: TRBV5-4; CDR3aa: CASSFTSVGGETQYF; CDR3nt: -